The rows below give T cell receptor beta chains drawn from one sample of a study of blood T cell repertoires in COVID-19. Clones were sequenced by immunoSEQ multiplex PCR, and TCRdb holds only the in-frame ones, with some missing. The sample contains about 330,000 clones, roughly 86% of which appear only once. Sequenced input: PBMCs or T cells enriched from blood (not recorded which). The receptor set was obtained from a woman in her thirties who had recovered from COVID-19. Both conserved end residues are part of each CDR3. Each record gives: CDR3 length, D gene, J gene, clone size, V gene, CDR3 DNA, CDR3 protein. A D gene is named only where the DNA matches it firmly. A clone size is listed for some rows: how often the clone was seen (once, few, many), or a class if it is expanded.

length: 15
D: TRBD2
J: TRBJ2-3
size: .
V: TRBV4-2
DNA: TGTGCCAGCAGCCCGGCGGGGGGTGAAGCAGATACGCAGTATTTT
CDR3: CASSPAGGEADTQYF

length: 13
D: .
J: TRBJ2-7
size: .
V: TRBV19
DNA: TGTGCCAGTAGTCAGACAGGAATCTACGAGCAGTACTTC
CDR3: CASSQTGIYEQYF

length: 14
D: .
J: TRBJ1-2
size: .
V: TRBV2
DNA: TGTGCCAGCGGCGGGGACGGCCCCAACTATGGCTACACCTTC
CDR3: CASGGDGPNYGYTF

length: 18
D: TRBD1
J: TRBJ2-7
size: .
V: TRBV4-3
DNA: TGCGCCAGCAGCCAAGCCTTTACCGAGGGGCAGGGGGCCTACGAGCAGTACTTC
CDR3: CASSQAFTEGQGAYEQYF

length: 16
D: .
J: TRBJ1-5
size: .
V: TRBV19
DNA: TGTGCCAGTAGTCCATTAACAGGGACGCTCAATCAGCCCCAGCATTTT
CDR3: CASSPLTGTLNQPQHF

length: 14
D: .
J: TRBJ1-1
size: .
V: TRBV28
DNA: TGTGCCAGCAGCCGGACTTACGGGGGGACTGAAGCTTTCTTT
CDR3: CASSRTYGGTEAFF

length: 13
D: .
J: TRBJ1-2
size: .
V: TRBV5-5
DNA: TGTGCCAGCAGCTCTGGGGCGGGAGGAGGCTACACCTTC
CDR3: CASSSGAGGGYTF

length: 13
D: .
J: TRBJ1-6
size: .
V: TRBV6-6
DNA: TGTGCCAGCAGTCTCGACAGATCTTCACCCCTCCACTTT
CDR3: CASSLDRSSPLHF

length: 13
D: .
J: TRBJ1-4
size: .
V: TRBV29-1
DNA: TGCAGCGTTGATGAGGGTCGGGGTGAAAAACTGTTTTTT
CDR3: CSVDEGRGEKLFF

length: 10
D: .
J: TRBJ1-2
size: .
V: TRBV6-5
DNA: TGTGCCACACAGGAATATGGCTACACCTTC
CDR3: CATQEYGYTF

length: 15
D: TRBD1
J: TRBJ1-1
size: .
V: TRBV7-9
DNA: TGTGCCAGCAGCTTCTGGACAGGAAGGAACACTGAAGCTTTCTTT
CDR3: CASSFWTGRNTEAFF

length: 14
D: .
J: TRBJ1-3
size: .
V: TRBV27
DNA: TGTGCCAGCAGTTCCACTTTCTCTGGAAACACCATATATTTT
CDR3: CASSSTFSGNTIYF

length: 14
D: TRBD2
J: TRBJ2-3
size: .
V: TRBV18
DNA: TGTGCCAGCTCACCAGGACTAGCGACAGATACGCAGTATTTT
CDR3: CASSPGLATDTQYF

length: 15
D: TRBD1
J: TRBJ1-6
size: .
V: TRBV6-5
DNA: TGTGCCAGCAGTTACGTTGCAGGGGGGAATTCACCCCTCCACTTT
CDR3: CASSYVAGGNSPLHF

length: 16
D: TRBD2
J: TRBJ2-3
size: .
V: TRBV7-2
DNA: TGTGCCAGCAGCCGTAGCGGGGGCCCGAGCACAGATACGCAGTATTTT
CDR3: CASSRSGGPSTDTQYF

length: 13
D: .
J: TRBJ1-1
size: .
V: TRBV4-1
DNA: TGCGCCAGCAGCCTCTTAGGACAGCCAGAAGCTTTCTTT
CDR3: CASSLLGQPEAFF

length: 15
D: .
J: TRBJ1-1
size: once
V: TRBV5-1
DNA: TGCGCCAGCTTCCCCTCTGGACAGTCGAACACTGAAGCTTTCTTT
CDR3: CASFPSGQSNTEAFF

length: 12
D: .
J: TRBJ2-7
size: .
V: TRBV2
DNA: TGTGCCAGCAGTGGTGGGGGACTCGAGCAGTACTTC
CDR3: CASSGGGLEQYF

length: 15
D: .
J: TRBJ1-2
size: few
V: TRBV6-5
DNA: TGTGCCAGCAGCCGAAACTCCAGGGTTAACTATGGCTACACCTTC
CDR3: CASSRNSRVNYGYTF

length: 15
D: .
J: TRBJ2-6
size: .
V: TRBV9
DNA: TGTGCCAGCAGCGTAGGCGGCTCTGGGGCCAACGTCCTGACTTTC
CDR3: CASSVGGSGANVLTF

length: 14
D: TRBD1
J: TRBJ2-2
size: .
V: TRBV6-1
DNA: TGTGCCAGCAGTGAACAGGGGGCGGCCGGGGAGCTGTTTTTT
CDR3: CASSEQGAAGELFF

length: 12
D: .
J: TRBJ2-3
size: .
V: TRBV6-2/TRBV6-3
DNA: TGTGCCAGCAGTTACCGACACGCACAAGGGTATTTT
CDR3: CASSYRHAQGYF

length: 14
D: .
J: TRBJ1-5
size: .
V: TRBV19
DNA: TGTGCCAGTAGTAGCGACAGGTTGCGTCAGCCCCAGCATTTT
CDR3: CASSSDRLRQPQHF

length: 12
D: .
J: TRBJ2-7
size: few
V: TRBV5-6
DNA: TGTGCCAGCCGAACAGGCGTCTACGAGCAGTACTTC
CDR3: CASRTGVYEQYF

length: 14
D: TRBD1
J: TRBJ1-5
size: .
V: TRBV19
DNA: TGTGCCAGTAGTAGGGGACAGCTTAATCAGCCCCAGCATTTT
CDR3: CASSRGQLNQPQHF

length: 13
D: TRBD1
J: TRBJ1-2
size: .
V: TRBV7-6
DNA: TGTGCCAGCAGCCCGGACAGGATGGGTGGCTACACCTTC
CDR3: CASSPDRMGGYTF

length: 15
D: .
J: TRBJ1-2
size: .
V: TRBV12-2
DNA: TGTGCAAGTCGCCGACCCTCCCCGGGGAGGGTTGGCTACACCTTC
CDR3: CASRRPSPGRVGYTF

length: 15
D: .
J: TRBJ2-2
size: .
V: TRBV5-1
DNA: TGCGCCAGCAGCTTGGATGGGGGCCTCACCGGGGAGCTGTTTTTT
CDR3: CASSLDGGLTGELFF

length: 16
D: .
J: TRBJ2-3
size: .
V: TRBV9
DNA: TGTGCCAGCAGCGTAGCTGGCGGGGCTCACACAGATACGCAGTATTTT
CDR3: CASSVAGGAHTDTQYF